This TCR beta chain was obtained from a study of blood T cell repertoires in COVID-19 (dated by TCRdb to about 2020). Describing the broader study: Collaborator samples came from the United States, Italy and Spain and covered acute and convalescent phases of COVID-19. The prospective study material was composed of cDNA or gDNA derived from T cells, B-cell-depleted T cells, or PBMCs. Deeply sampled blood TCRbeta repertoires from subjects exposed to, actively infected with, or recovered from COVID-19 were included in the dataset. The samples were drawn from the first 160 participants of the ongoing ImmuneRACE study and from 950 to 1,500 subjects provided by 6 global collaborators. A freely available public database, intended as a resource for researchers studying the immune response to SARS-CoV-2, is where the repertoires were released. Nearly every sample came with metadata listing a de-identified subject ID, COVID-19 status, age in years and sex. Where available, HLA class I and class II types were obtained from metadata supplied by the sample provider rather than from assay-based typing.

A remark on this clone: This clone's antigen is unknown. Base-call qualities are not available, and no considerably larger clone is one nucleotide away.

Trimmed from V: 7 bases; trimmed from J: 2 bases; junction bases lacking a gene match: 7. Via the germline V gene, CDR1 is ENHRY and CDR2 SYGVKD. From its cysteine to its phenylalanine, the CDR3 spans 15 amino acids. The CDR3 DNA has 45 bases and is translated from base 1. What the authors observed across the whole study: The quantity of clinical and demographic metadata differed by source and by participant and was supplied without curation.

Each collaborating institution followed its own protocols to collect whole blood in K2EDTA tubes. For TCRbeta analysis, collaborators shipped samples as frozen whole blood, isolated PBMCs, or DNA extracted from either of those sample types. TCRbeta CDR3 regions were amplified from genomic DNA by means of the immunoSEQ Assay, a bias-controlled multiplex PCR. The study's own analysis went as follows. The number of nucleated cells in each sample was estimated from the amplification of reference gene primers within the assay. Sequence reads were collapsed and filtered to measure the absolute abundance of every unique TCRbeta CDR3 rearrangement. Productive Simpson clonality was computed per sample as the square root of Simpson's diversity index over productive rearrangements. TCRdb took over this immuneACCESS table, retaining in-frame rearrangements with V and J assigned. Such tables are incomplete; in checked studies, under half of the missing clones stem from an unresolved V gene, and the remainder is unexplained. The DNA gave D and trimming, while V, J and clone size come from that table. The sample profile shows roughly 34,000 clones; roughly 85% of them were found once. The ten most abundant clones make up more than 7.5% of the sample.

The receptor comes from an elderly man with active COVID-19. This chain joins TRBV10-3 to TRBJ2-3; 9 central nucleotides agree with TRBD1. The sample was peripheral blood. The bases read TGTGCCATCACCCAGGGACAGGGTAACACAGATACGCAGTATTTT. Its protein product is CAITQGQGNTDTQYF.